This entry concerns a single TCR beta chain. The record originates from a study of control samples from healthy donors and cancer patients. CDR1 and CDR2 (germline): MNHEY, SMNVEV (reference sequence). The J segment lost 6 bases and the V segment lost 3 bases, leaving 12 bases of the junction unmatched. This CDR3 spans 17 amino acids. The method was immunoSEQ multiplex PCR; TCRdb's version includes in-frame clones alone and lacks a portion of them. The sample records about 230,000 clones, almost 85% being singletons. The chain uses TRBV27 and TRBJ2-3; TRBD2 matches at 10 bases. The receptor was isolated from a woman aged 60-75 years with lung cancer. The sample comprised PBMCs. In nucleotides, the CDR3 is TGTGCCAGCAGTTTTCCCGCTAGCGGGAGTTTGGTCGATACGCAGTATTTT. It yields the protein CASSFPASGSLVDTQYF.